Only a few counts were recorded for the clone carrying this TCR beta chain. Its antigen is unidentified. These data belong to a study of cytomegalovirus exposure and HLA in healthy donors. Study findings and constraints: Several of the most significant clusters appeared linked to common viral pathogens, based on a later analysis. Differences between HLA loci emerged in a later analysis of TCR association rates, with DRB1 most and HLA-C fewest. In vitro experiments confirmed that a few CMV-associated chains were specific for CMV antigens.

The PCR made use of 60 Vbeta and 13 Jbeta primers. The protocol was immunoSEQ multiplex PCR, while the TCRdb copy is restricted to in-frame clones and leaves out a portion. The sample shows about 120,000 clones, about 74% of them seen only once. The CDR3 is made up of 16 amino acids. Germline V gives CDR1 LGHNA, CDR2 YNFKEQ. V lost 0 bases and J 7 bases, leaving 15 bases between the germline ends. The clonotype comes from a male donor in good health and CMV-seronegative. The chain has TRBV4-2 and TRBJ1-4; D not resolved. Sample: PBMCs. This CDR3 reads CASSQDRRGEGEKLFF. CDR3 in DNA: TGTGCCAGCAGCCAAGATCGCCGGGGTGAGGGTGAAAAACTGTTTTTT.